The 13 T cell receptor beta chains below come from one sample, sequenced in a study of T-cell reconstitution after alpha-beta-depleted transplantation in children. Unique molecular identifiers featured in how the TCRbeta library was prepared. TCRdb fed the PCR reads into MiXCR, producing one record per CDR3 protein. The table shows about 460,000 distinct CDR3 sequences, with approximately 10% occurring only once. The sample in question was PBMCs, obtained before TCRalphabeta/CD19-depleted stem cell transplant. All receptors derive from a child under 10 years old with inherited bone marrow failure, due to receive a stem cell transplant.

In this sample, this clonotype turned up many times. A read error may account for a junction end that differs from germline. The chain employs TRBV29-1 and TRBJ1-1; maybe TRBD1 (5 bases). The CDR3 is 13 amino acids. Germline V gives CDR1 SQVTM, CDR2 ANQGSEA. CDR3 sequence: CSAEPNRRGEAFF. In nucleotides, the CDR3 is TGCAGCGCTGAACCGAACAGGAGGGGTGAAGCTTTCTTT.

The rearrangement links TRBV11-1 to TRBJ2-5; tentative D call: TRBD2 (5 bases). Germline V CDR1 and CDR2: SGHAT, FQDESV (reference sequence). Trimming took off 1 base at V and 1 base at J, with 19 bases between the two ends. The CDR3 covers 18 residues. The CDR3 nucleotides read TGTGCCAGCAGCTTAGGGCACTGGAGCGGAGCAGTCCAAGAGACCCAGTACTTC. It yields the protein CASSLGHWSGAVQETQYF.

To note about this clonotype: A clone one base away is much larger, so this may be a read error. This chain joins TRBV27 and TRBJ1-5; maybe TRBD1 (6 bases). This CDR3 spans 13 amino acids. Germline V gene data show CDR1 as MNHEY and CDR2 as SMNVEV (reference sequence). In DNA form, the CDR3 reads TGTGCCAGCAGCTGGGGGGGCAATCAGCCCGAGCATTTT. This gives the protein CASSWGGNQPEHF.

The chain has TRBV5-4 and TRBJ2-1, with no clear D. In germline, CDR1 is SGHNT, CDR2 YYREEE (reference sequence). This CDR3 is built from 14 residues. Deletions cut 4 bases from V and 8 bases from J, with 16 bases between. The CDR3 DNA reads TGTGCCAGCAGCGGGCTCCCTTCTATGCATGAGCAGTTCTTC. Translated, it gives CASSGLPSMHEQFF.

This clonotype was counted at least ten times. The rearrangement joins TRBV6-5 to TRBJ2-1; a weak D match, TRBD2 (5 bases). Germline CDR1 MNHEY, CDR2 SVGAGI. V lost 7 bases to trimming and J lost 4 bases, with 8 bases between them. CDR3 length: 12 residues. This chain's CDR3 is CASMGSYNEQFF. The CDR3 DNA follows: TGTGCCAGCATGGGGAGTTACAATGAGCAGTTCTTC.

There are a few counts of this clonotype. The CDR3 bases are TGTGCCTGGAGTGTCGGACAGGGGAGGCCAGATACGCAGTATTTT. Translation: CAWSVGQGRPDTQYF. This rearrangement joins TRBV30 to TRBJ2-3; 9 positions match TRBD1. The J segment lost 4 bases and the V segment lost 0 bases, leaving 5 bases of the junction unmatched. The CDR3 is made up of 15 amino acids. Germline CDR1 and CDR2: GTSNPN and SVGIG (reference sequence).

This clonotype has a handful of counts. The chain joins TRBV2 to TRBJ2-7, with D uncertain. The germline V and J ends were trimmed by 7 bases and 4 bases, with 5 bases remaining between them. The germline V gene encodes CDR1 SNHLY and CDR2 FYNNEI. This CDR3 contains 10 residues. The CDR3 region is CASKQYEQYF. The CDR3 DNA is TGTGCCAGCAAACAGTACGAGCAGTACTTC.

At least ten counts were recorded for this clonotype. The V and J genes are TRBV5-1 and TRBJ1-4; D is possibly TRBD1 (6 bases). The CDR3 runs 15 residues. Germline V CDR1 and CDR2: SGHRS, YFSETQ. Trimming stripped 3 bases from V and 6 bases from J, with 15 bases between. Written as DNA, the CDR3 is TGCGCCAGCAGCTCGACAGGCTTTTGGGATGAAAAACTGTTTTTT. Translated, it gives CASSSTGFWDEKLFF.

This clonotype was recorded at least ten times. The chain links TRBV12-3 or TRBV12-4 to TRBJ1-1; D gene ambiguous. This CDR3 comprises 13 residues. Trimming left V 2 bases short and J 4 bases short, with 8 bases between. The chain's CDR3 is CASSLWPATEAFF. As DNA, the CDR3 is TGTGCCAGCAGTTTATGGCCCGCCACTGAAGCTTTCTTT.

The chain couples TRBV12-3 or TRBV12-4 to TRBJ1-2; D is unclear. This CDR3 has 13 amino acids. With 6 bases removed from V and 4 bases from J, the gap between germline ends came to 12 bases. This CDR3 reads CASRPGRVYGYTF. Written as DNA, the CDR3 is TGTGCCAGCAGGCCAGGACGGGTCTATGGCTACACCTTC.

This clonotype occurred many times. The chain has TRBV10-3 and TRBJ2-1, with no clear D. Germline CDR1 is ENHRY and CDR2 is SYGVKD. V lost 10 bases and J lost 0, with 13 bases in between. The CDR3 contains 14 residues. The CDR3 loop reads CATNPGGSYNEQFF. DNA for the CDR3: TGTGCCACGAACCCGGGCGGCTCCTACAATGAGCAGTTCTTC.

Ten or more counts support this clonotype. The CDR3 nucleotides read TGCAGCGCGCGACGACAGGGGTCGGGGGAGCTGTTTTTT. Its translation: CSARRQGSGELFF. V is TRBV29-1 and J is TRBJ2-2, with TRBD1 matching over 8 bases. V gave up 7 bases and J gave up 8 bases; unmatched junction bases: 9. The length of the CDR3 is 13 residues. Germline V gene sequence: CDR1 SQVTM, CDR2 ANQGSEA.

This clonotype has a count of ten or more. The chain is built from TRBV4-3 and TRBJ2-1; D remains ambiguous. The length of the CDR3 is 14 residues. Per germline, CDR1 LGHNA and CDR2 YSLEER. V gave up 0 bases and J gave up 7 bases, with 10 bases separating them. CDR3 nucleotides: TGCGCCAGCAGCCAAGATTACGGAATAAATGAGCAGTTCTTC. It encodes CASSQDYGINEQFF.